The 24 T cell receptor beta chains in this list originate from one sample, sequenced in a study of blood T cells in healthy people across ages. A sample-barcoded 5' primer and a J-beta primer mix were used in a second PCR of about 6 to 12 cycles. TCRdb itself ran the 5' RACE reads through MiXCR, one entry per CDR3 protein. Altogether nearly 800,000 distinct CDR3 sequences are present, around 25% being singletons, with the ten largest covering more than 3%. These same data were also listed under a study on T cells of mothers and their children.

The sequencing sample was made of blood. Source of these receptors: a boy aged 5-17 years in good health.

The table lists this clonotype with a few counts. V and J are TRBV5-1 and TRBJ2-5, with D hard to call. The CDR3 runs 15 residues. Germline V gene lookup returns CDR1 SGHRS and CDR2 YFSETQ. Between the trimmed V and J ends, which lost 4 bases and 0 bases, there was a span of 13 bases. The CDR3 nucleotides are TGCGCCAGCAGCGGGCGCGCTTCCGACCAAGAGACCCAGTACTTC. Protein product: CASSGRASDQETQYF.

This chain links TRBV28 with TRBJ2-1, with D possibly TRBD2 on 5 matching bases. Germline V gene sequence: CDR1 MDHEN, CDR2 SYDVKM. Between the trimmed V and J ends, which lost 4 bases and 6 bases, there was a span of 10 bases. This CDR3 is 13 amino acids long. The CDR3 sequence: CASSSDSPNEQFF. CDR3 sequence (DNA): TGTGCCAGCAGTTCGGACTCCCCCAATGAGCAGTTCTTC.

This chain uses TRBV6-5 with TRBJ2-3; 7 bases are a match to TRBD1. The V gene's germline CDR1 is MNHEY and CDR2 SVGAGI. The CDR3 runs to 13 residues. V lost 5 bases to trimming and J lost 7 bases; unmatched junction nucleotides: 6. In nucleotides, the CDR3 is TGTGCCAGCAGTGACAACAGGGGAAATACGCAGTATTTT. This codes for CASSDNRGNTQYF.

V is TRBV29-1 and J is TRBJ2-4, with D perhaps TRBD1 or TRBD2 (5 bases each). The CDR3 is 12 amino acids. The germline CDR1 and CDR2 sequences are SQVTM and ANQGSEA. V was pared by 4 bases and J by 10 bases, with 14 bases between. The DNA for the CDR3 is TGCAGCGTTGTGGTGGGACGGAGGATTCAGTACTTC. This codes for CSVVVGRRIQYF. The full variable domain, completed using reference TRBV29-1 and TRBJ2-4, is SAVISQKPSRDICQRGTSLTIQCQVDSQVTMMFWYRQQPGQSLTLIATANQGSEATYESGFVIDKFPISRPNLTFSTLTVSNMSPEDSSIYLCSVVVGRRIQYFGAGTRLSVL.

This clonotype was picked up a small number of times. V and J are TRBV2 and TRBJ1-1; D possibly corresponds to TRBD1 (6 bases). Germline V lookup: CDR1 SNHLY, CDR2 FYNNEI. V shed 1 base and J shed 2 bases, with 17 bases lying between them. The CDR3 spans 17 residues. The CDR3 loop reads CASSEDTTGFTNTEAFF. The CDR3 bases are TGTGCCAGCAGTGAAGATACAACAGGGTTCACAAACACTGAAGCTTTCTTT.

This clonotype was seen a few times. The rearrangement joins TRBV25-1 to TRBJ2-1, with 9 nucleotides matching TRBD1. The ends lost 0 bases at V and 8 bases at J; junction bases unmatched: 14. The CDR3 runs 18 residues. Germline CDR1 is MGHDK and CDR2 is SYGVNS. This CDR3 reads CASSEYFRTGTGMDEQFF. For the CDR3, the DNA is TGTGCCAGCAGTGAATATTTCCGCACCGGGACAGGGATGGATGAGCAGTTCTTC. Full variable domain (rest looked up from reference TRBV25-1 and TRBJ2-1): EADIYQTPRYLVIGTGKKITLECSQTMGHDKMYWYQQDPGMELHLIHYSYGVNSTEKGDLSSESTVSRIRTEHFPLTLESARPSHTSQYLCASSEYFRTGTGMDEQFFGPGTRLTVL.

This clonotype has only a few counts. The chain carries TRBV4-3 and TRBJ1-2; D gene uncertain. Germline V lookup: CDR1 LGHNA, CDR2 YSLEER. Trimming removed 0 bases at V and 8 bases at J, with 10 bases between. The CDR3 consists of 13 residues. This chain's CDR3 is CASSQDRMDGYTF. The CDR3 DNA follows: TGCGCCAGCAGCCAAGACAGGATGGACGGCTACACCTTC.

This rearrangement joins TRBV6-6 to TRBJ2-5; 7 nucleotides align to TRBD2. The DNA matches TRBJ2-1 better at its end, which makes the J call doubtful. Germline CDR1 is MNHNY and CDR2 is SVGAGI (reference sequence). The CDR3 has 16 amino acids. The CDR3 coding sequence is TGTGCCAGCAGTTACCCGTCCCGGGACTACGACAATGAGCAGTTCTTC. Its translation is CASSYPSRDYDNEQFF.

V usage is TRBV20-1 and J usage is TRBJ1-4; D not certain. Trimming pared 2 bases from V and 8 bases from J, leaving 18 bases between. Germline V CDR1 and CDR2: DFQATT, SNEGSKA (reference sequence). This CDR3 is built from 15 residues. The CDR3 region has the DNA TGCAGTGCTAGACCATCCTCGGGAGGTTGGGAAAAACTGTTTTTT. This codes for CSARPSSGGWEKLFF.

Points on this clonotype: This likely comes from a read error, as the CDR3 has no conserved phenylalanine or tryptophan at its end. This chain links TRBV7-2 with TRBJ1-4, with D hard to call. This CDR3 is built from 16 residues. Germline-derived CDR1 and CDR2 are SGHTA and FQGNSA. V was clipped by 2 bases and J by 3 bases, with 13 bases between them. The CDR3 protein is CASSLFGGYSNEKLFL. The DNA for the CDR3 is TGTGCCAGCAGCTTATTCGGTGGATATTCTAATGAAAAACTGTTTCTT.

This clonotype was seen more than once but under ten times. This chain uses TRBV7-9 with TRBJ2-1; D unclear. The CDR3 totals 15 residues. Deletions cut 6 bases from V and 0 bases from J, with 12 bases between. Germline assignment: CDR1 SEHNR and CDR2 FQNEAQ (reference sequence). CDR3 coding DNA: TGTGCCAGCAGAACGGGCAGGAGCTCCTACAATGAGCAGTTCTTC. Protein sequence: CASRTGRSSYNEQFF. The whole variable domain, filled in from reference TRBV7-9 and TRBJ2-1, reads DTGVSQNPRHKITKRGQNVTFRCDPISEHNRLYWYRQTLGQGPEFLTYFQNEAQLEKSRLLSDRFSAERPKGSFSTLEIQRTEQGDSAMYLCASRTGRSSYNEQFFGPGTRLTVL.

The rearrangement joins TRBV18 to TRBJ2-5; 7 bases are a match to TRBD1. Germline assignment: CDR1 KGHSH and CDR2 LQKENI. The junction had 10 bases not matched to a gene; V was cut back by 2 bases and J by 4 bases. CDR3 length: 16 amino acids. The CDR3 protein is CASSPTLGRGRETQYF. The CDR3, as DNA: TGTGCCAGCTCACCAACCTTGGGTAGGGGGCGAGAGACCCAGTACTTC.

This clonotype was detected a few times. The rearrangement uses TRBV6-6 and TRBJ2-5, with 11 bases aligning to TRBD2. The germline gives CDR1 MNHNY, CDR2 SVGAGI (reference sequence). With V trimmed by 7 bases and J by 2 bases, 3 bases remained unmatched. This CDR3 comprises 14 residues. The CDR3 nucleotides read TGTGCCAGCACCTCTAGCGGGAGGCAAGAGACCCAGTACTTC. Protein sequence: CASTSSGRQETQYF.

In regard to this clonotype: An end of the junction does not agree with germline; a read error may underlie this. The V gene is TRBV12-5, the J gene TRBJ2-1; 9 bases match TRBD1. CDR1 and CDR2 (germline): LGHNT, FRNRAP. The CDR3 has 16 amino acids. The DNA for the CDR3 is TGTGCTAGTGGTTTGGTCTTGGACAGGGGCTTGAATGGGCAGTTCTTC. Translation: CASGLVLDRGLNGQFF.

This clonotype has more than one count but fewer than ten. V usage is TRBV2 and J usage is TRBJ1-1, with no clear D. This CDR3 contains 10 residues. The germline V and J ends were trimmed by 6 bases and 11 bases, with 10 bases remaining between them. Germline V lookup: CDR1 SNHLY, CDR2 FYNNEI. The CDR3 loop reads CASRGRFAFF. The CDR3 DNA follows: TGTGCCAGCAGGGGTCGGTTTGCTTTCTTT.

A few counts support this clonotype. The gene calls are TRBV5-6 and TRBJ2-5; 7 nucleotides agree with TRBD1. This CDR3 has 16 amino acids. Looked up from germline, CDR1 is SGHDT and CDR2 is YYEEEE. V shed 2 bases, J shed 10 bases, and the junction held 17 bases outside the gene matches. Here the CDR3 reads CASSFSVAGTDSRQYF. The CDR3, as DNA: TGTGCCAGCAGCTTTTCCGTGGCCGGGACAGATAGTCGCCAGTACTTC.

As DNA, the CDR3 is TGCAGCGTAAGGATGAACACTGAAGCTTTCTTT. It is translated as CSVRMNTEAFF. The chain has TRBV29-1 and TRBJ1-1; D is unresolved. CDR3 length: 11 amino acids. Trimming pared 6 bases from V and 0 bases from J, leaving 5 bases between. Germline V gives CDR1 SQVTM, CDR2 ANQGSEA.

This chain connects TRBV5-1 to TRBJ2-5; 9 nucleotides match TRBD1. This CDR3 has 15 amino acids. Looked up from germline, CDR1 is SGHRS and CDR2 is YFSETQ. The trim removed 2 bases at V and 7 bases at J, leaving 9 bases unmatched. CDR3 in DNA: TGCGCCAGCAGCTTCACCTCCGGGACAGGGCCGACCCAGTACTTC. As protein: CASSFTSGTGPTQYF.

This clonotype came up many times. The chain uses TRBV27 and TRBJ2-5; TRBD2 might be the D (5 bases). The end of the DNA fits TRBJ2-7 better, so the J call may be wrong. This CDR3 has 12 residues. Germline CDR1 and CDR2: MNHEY and SMNVEV (reference sequence). The CDR3 sequence is CASTGSSYEQYF. The CDR3 DNA is TGTGCCAGCACGGGGAGCTCCTACGAGCAGTACTTC.

With regard to this clonotype: The junction shows a germline mismatch at one end, possibly a read error. CDR3 protein: CANSQDPTSGASTDTQYF. CDR3 coding DNA: TGCGCCAACAGCCAAGATCCCACCAGCGGGGCTAGCACAGATACGCAGTATTTT. The gene calls are TRBV4-3 and TRBJ2-3; 7 bases line up with TRBD2. The CDR3 contains 18 residues. Germline CDR1 reads LGHNA; CDR2 reads YSLEER.

The rearrangement links TRBV7-2 to TRBJ1-2; D ambiguous. This CDR3 comprises 11 residues. The germline V and J ends were trimmed by 6 bases and 9 bases, with 11 bases remaining between them. CDR1 and CDR2 (germline): SGHTA, FQGNSA. Here the CDR3 DNA reads TGTGCCAGCAGAACGGGCGATAGCTACACCTTC. It yields the protein CASRTGDSYTF.

The gene calls are TRBV6-1 and TRBJ2-5; 13 nucleotides agree with TRBD2. The J call may be faulty, since TRBJ2-7 better matches the DNA end. The CDR3 loop spans 15 amino acids. In germline, CDR1 is MNHNS, CDR2 SASEGT. In DNA, the CDR3 is TGTGCCAGCAGTGAAGCGGGACTAGCGGGGTACGAGCAGTACTTC. It codes for CASSEAGLAGYEQYF.

The genes are TRBV28 and TRBJ2-1; D is tentatively TRBD1 or TRBD2 (5 bases each). The germline V gene encodes CDR1 MDHEN and CDR2 SYDVKM. The CDR3 is 15 amino acids. The ends were cut back, 4 bases at V and 3 bases at J, with 13 bases in the middle. As DNA, the CDR3 is TGTGCCAGCAGTTCGTCGGGGCCCCTCTACAATGAGCAGTTCTTC. Translating gives CASSSSGPLYNEQFF.

The chain employs TRBV29-1 and TRBJ2-7; D remains unclear. Trimming stripped 4 bases from V and 2 bases from J, with 12 bases between. Germline V gives CDR1 SQVTM, CDR2 ANQGSEA. The CDR3 loop spans 13 amino acids. The DNA for the CDR3 is TGCAGCGTTGTCGGTCGGCTAACCTACGAGCAGTACTTC. Protein: CSVVGRLTYEQYF.